The present TCR beta chain was sequenced within a study of CD4+ T cells in melanoma. Study results and caveats: CD8+ T cell, macrophage and B cell function reportedly correlated with neoantigen-specific CD4+ T cells. Neoantigen-specific CD4+ T cells in melanoma reportedly had diverse differentiation states.

Notes on this clone: Its antigen is undetermined.

The method was immunoSEQ multiplex PCR; TCRdb's version includes in-frame clones alone and lacks a portion of them. Among 4,000 to 5,000 clones listed, 64% were seen once. Trimming took 3 bases from V and 3 from J, leaving 13 bases between them. Germline V lookup: CDR1 GTSNPN, CDR2 SVGIG (reference sequence). The CDR3 has 14 amino acids. This sequence joins TRBV30 and TRBJ2-3; the D gene is possibly TRBD1 (5 bases). The material sequenced was cells from a culture (not recorded whether cultured in vitro). This TCR derives from a human donor with melanoma. In DNA, the CDR3 is TGTGCCTGGAGAAAGGGGATCGATACAGATACGCAGTATTTT. Amino acids: CAWRKGIDTDTQYF.